These T cell receptor beta chains were read from a single sample in a study of cytomegalovirus exposure and HLA in healthy donors. The repertoire was sequenced with immunoSEQ multiplex PCR; TCRdb's copy has only in-frame clones and lacks some. This repertoire comprises 150,000 to 200,000 clones; its ten largest clones make up about 6.8%. Sequences were obtained from PBMCs. Receptor source: a man aged 25-40 years in good health and CMV-seronegative. Each CDR3 is given with its conserved first and last residue. A D gene is named only where the DNA matches it firmly.

v_gene	j_gene	d_gene	CDR3nt	CDR3aa
TRBV25-1	TRBJ2-7	-	TGTGCCAGCAGTGAATCGTACGAGCAGTACTTC	CASSESYEQYF
TRBV19	TRBJ2-3	TRBD2	TGTGCCAGTAGTTCCCGGACTAGCGGGATAGGAGATACGCAGTATTTT	CASSSRTSGIGDTQYF
TRBV10-1	TRBJ2-2	-	TGCGCCAGCAGTGAAGGAGGGGGCTCGAACACCGGGGAGCTGTTTTTT	CASSEGGGSNTGELFF
TRBV4-1	TRBJ2-7	TRBD1	TGCGCCAGCAGCGTAACGGGACAGGGGGTTTTCTCCTACGAGCAGTACTTC	CASSVTGQGVFSYEQYF
TRBV19	TRBJ2-6	TRBD1	TGTGCCAGTAGATACGCCCCGGGACAGGGAACTGGGGCCAACGTCCTGACTTTC	CASRYAPGQGTGANVLTF
TRBV19	TRBJ2-7	-	TGTGCCAGTAGGGATCGGACGACAGGCTCCTACGAGCAGTACTTC	CASRDRTTGSYEQYF
TRBV19	TRBJ2-7	TRBD1	TGTGCCAGTAGTCCCGGACAGGGGGTTGTCCACGAGCAGTACTTC	CASSPGQGVVHEQYF
TRBV6-6	TRBJ2-3	TRBD2	TGTGCCAGCAGTTACCTCTGGACTAGCGATAGGGATACACAGTATTTT	CASSYLWTSDRDTQYF
TRBV9	TRBJ2-7	TRBD1	TGTGCCAGCAGCGGCCCCGGGACAGGACACTACGAGCAGTACTTC	CASSGPGTGHYEQYF
TRBV27	TRBJ2-7	-	TGTGCCAGCAGGCGGGACCCGGGGTACGAGCAGTACTTC	CASRRDPGYEQYF
TRBV7-7	TRBJ2-5	-	TGTGCCAGCAGCTGGGCCCCTTATCTGTCAGAAGAGACCCAGTACTTC	CASSWAPYLSEETQYF
TRBV28	TRBJ2-5	TRBD2	TGTGCCAGCATAAGAGCGGGAGGGTCCCAAGAGACCCAGTACTTC	CASIRAGGSQETQYF
TRBV19	TRBJ2-1	TRBD2	TGTGCCAGTAGTATCGACCGACTAGCGGAGACGTTCTACAATGAGCAGTTCTTC	CASSIDRLAETFYNEQFF
TRBV30	TRBJ2-1	TRBD2	TGTGCCTGGGGCGCGGGACTAGCGGGAGGTTGGGATGAGCAGTTCTTC	CAWGAGLAGGWDEQFF
TRBV7-9	TRBJ1-3	-	TGTGCCAGCAGCCTCGTTAGCTCTGGAAACACCATATATTTT	CASSLVSSGNTIYF
TRBV5-8	TRBJ2-3	TRBD2	TGTGCCAGCCGCCCCCGGACTAGCGGGACAGATACGCAGTATTTT	CASRPRTSGTDTQYF
TRBV2	TRBJ1-6	-	TGTGCCAGCATTAAACAGGAGAATTCACCCCTCCACTTT	CASIKQENSPLHF
TRBV7-9	TRBJ2-7	-	TGTGCCAGCAGCTTAGTGGTCGGCAGGGACGAGCAGTACTTC	CASSLVVGRDEQYF
TRBV19	TRBJ1-1	TRBD1	TGTGCCAGTAGTACTTCCAGGGGGGCTGAAGCTTTCTTT	CASSTSRGAEAFF
TRBV2	TRBJ2-1	-	TGTGCCAGCAGTCCCCAGTCAACGTTCTTC	CASSPQSTFF
TRBV4-1	TRBJ2-7	-	TGCGCCAGCAGCCCGAGAATGGTGTCTGCCGAGCAGTACTTC	CASSPRMVSAEQYF
TRBV6-1	TRBJ2-5	TRBD1	TGTGCCAGCAGGGGGACAGGGGGAAGGACCCAGTACTTC	CASRGTGGRTQYF
TRBV7-2	TRBJ2-2	-	TGTGCCAGCAGCTGGAGGACAGCCCTAAACACCGGGGAGCTGTTTTTT	CASSWRTALNTGELFF
TRBV6-5	TRBJ1-4	TRBD1	TGTGCCAGCAGTCGACAGGGGGCAAGTGAAAAACTGTTTTTT	CASSRQGASEKLFF
TRBV5-1	TRBJ2-2	TRBD1	TGCGCCAGCAGCCCTCCGGGACAGGGCAACACCGGGGAGCTGTTTTTT	CASSPPGQGNTGELFF
TRBV5-6	TRBJ1-1	TRBD1	TGTGCCAGCAGCCAGGGGACAGTGAACACTGAAGCTTTCTTT	CASSQGTVNTEAFF
TRBV10-3	TRBJ2-1	-	TGTGCCATCAGTGAGTCGGTTACAGGGTCGCCCTACAATGAGCAGTTCTTC	CAISESVTGSPYNEQFF
TRBV15	TRBJ2-3	-	TGTGCCACCAGCAGAGATCGCCATTTAAGCGGAGGAGATACGCAGTATTTT	CATSRDRHLSGGDTQYF
TRBV6-5	TRBJ2-7	TRBD2	TGTGCCAGCAGCTCCCTAGCGGGTGCCGTAATGGAGCAGTACTTC	CASSSLAGAVMEQYF
TRBV9	TRBJ2-5	-	TGTGCCAGCAGCGTAGCCAGCCAAGAGACCCAGTACTTC	CASSVASQETQYF
TRBV14	TRBJ1-1	-	TGTGCCAGCAGCCAAGAAGGCTCCGGGGGGACTGAAGCTTTCTTT	CASSQEGSGGTEAFF
TRBV7-9	TRBJ2-7	TRBD2	TGTGCCAGCAGCTCTCGAGAGCGGGAGGGCCGGGACGAGCAGTACTTC	CASSSREREGRDEQYF
TRBV7-2	TRBJ2-6	TRBD2	TGTGCCAGCAGCTTAAGACTAGCGGGAGCCCCCGGGGCCAACGTCCTGACTTTC	CASSLRLAGAPGANVLTF
TRBV7-2	TRBJ2-7	-	TGTGCCAGCAGCGGATGGGACTCCCGCTACGAGCAGTACTTC	CASSGWDSRYEQYF
TRBV10-1	TRBJ1-2	-	TGCGCCAGCAGTGAGGCCCAGAACTATGGCTACACCTTC	CASSEAQNYGYTF
TRBV19	TRBJ1-2	-	TGTGCCAGTAGTCTCTCCTTGAATGAGTATGGCTACACCTTC	CASSLSLNEYGYTF
TRBV27	TRBJ1-2	TRBD1	TGTGCCAGCAGTTCGCCTCAGGACAGGGGGTTCTATGGCTACACCTTC	CASSSPQDRGFYGYTF
TRBV5-4	TRBJ2-3	TRBD1	TGTGCCAGCAGCCCCGGGACAGGGGAAGGAGATACGCAGTATTTT	CASSPGTGEGDTQYF
TRBV28	TRBJ2-3	TRBD2	TGTGCCAGCAGTTTAGTTGGCCTAGCGGGAGTCCTTAGCACAGATACGCAGTATTTT	CASSLVGLAGVLSTDTQYF
TRBV19	TRBJ2-2	TRBD1	TGTGCCAGTAGCAGAAATGGACAGGATAACACCGGGGAGCTGTTTTTT	CASSRNGQDNTGELFF
TRBV9	TRBJ2-3	-	TGTGCCAGCAGCCTAAGTAACTTCCGGTCCGCAGATACGCAGTATTTT	CASSLSNFRSADTQYF
TRBV9	TRBJ1-1	-	TGTGCCAGCAGCCCCCTCGGGGGAGTAGGGATGAACACTGAAGCTTTCTTT	CASSPLGGVGMNTEAFF
TRBV19	TRBJ2-7	TRBD1	TGTGCCAGTACACTACGGACAGGCGCCTATTACGAGCAGTACTTC	CASTLRTGAYYEQYF
TRBV19	TRBJ2-3	-	TGTGCCAGTAGTATAAACCTAGAGGCGTGGGCAGATACGCAGTATTTT	CASSINLEAWADTQYF
TRBV7-8	TRBJ1-1	-	TGTGCCAGCAGACCTCCACCGGAGGGAATGAACACTGAAGCTTTCTTT	CASRPPPEGMNTEAFF
TRBV6-4	TRBJ2-1	-	TGTGCCAGCTCTCGGCAGGGCTCCTACAATGAGCAGTTCTTC	CASSRQGSYNEQFF
TRBV27	TRBJ2-5	TRBD1	TGTGCCAGCAGTGCGACAGGGGGGCGAAGACCTTCCGGGGGGACCCAGTACTTC	CASSATGGRRPSGGTQYF
TRBV14	TRBJ1-4	TRBD1	TGTGCCAGCAGCCCGGGACAGGGTTTCGAAAAACTGTTTTTT	CASSPGQGFEKLFF
TRBV2	TRBJ2-5	-	TGTGCCAGCAGTGATGGGCAAGGACAACAAGAGACCCAGTACTTC	CASSDGQGQQETQYF
TRBV18	TRBJ1-2	TRBD1	TGTGCCAGCTCACAGGGACAGGGGGTAACTAACTATGGCTACACCTTC	CASSQGQGVTNYGYTF
TRBV6-5	TRBJ1-3	-	TGTGCCAGCAGTTACTCCGTCCCGGGCTCTGGAAACACCATATATTTT	CASSYSVPGSGNTIYF
TRBV5-1	TRBJ2-7	TRBD2	TGCGCCAGCAGCCCAGGCCGACTAGCGGGGCTCTACGAGCAGTACTTC	CASSPGRLAGLYEQYF
TRBV18	TRBJ1-5	-	TGTGCCAGCTCACCACTTGCGAATAGCAATCAGCCCCAGCATTTT	CASSPLANSNQPQHF
TRBV27	TRBJ1-2	-	TGTGCCAGCACCCCGGGGGGGGCAGGCCACTATGGCTACACCTTC	CASTPGGAGHYGYTF
TRBV5-4	TRBJ2-1	TRBD2	TGTGCCAGCAGCGCCGGAGGGGGACTAGCGCCTTACAATGAGCAGTTCTTC	CASSAGGGLAPYNEQFF
TRBV5-6	TRBJ1-4	-	TGTGCCAGCAGCCCCTCGCCGGGGGGTAATGAAAAACTGTTTTTT	CASSPSPGGNEKLFF
TRBV6-5	TRBJ2-1	-	TGTGCCAGCAGTTACTCGATCCTTGGCCCCAATGAGCAGTTCTTC	CASSYSILGPNEQFF
TRBV5-1	TRBJ2-7	TRBD1	TGCGCCAGCTCCTTCTCCGGACAGGGGGCACCCGAGCAGTACTTC	CASSFSGQGAPEQYF
TRBV29-1	TRBJ1-1	-	TGCAGCTACATGGGAGGGAGGGCTGAAGCTTTCTTT	CSYMGGRAEAFF